What follows are 30 T cell receptor beta chains derived from one specimen sequenced in a study of HIV-infected patients and healthy controls. No cell fractionation was done, so the repertoire covers all unsorted peripheral blood T cells. cDNA was made from 500 ng RNA using alpha and beta constant primers. Alpha and beta chain libraries were made separately by chain-specific third strand synthesis with multiplexing indices. TCRdb recomputed calls from the 5' RACE reads with MiXCR, one row per CDR3 protein. In the table there are about 10,000 distinct CDR3 sequences, more than 9% of which are singletons. Sequenced here: blood, sampled before antiretroviral therapy. Receptor source: an adult with HIV infection.

This clonotype was counted ten times or more. This chain uses TRBV27 with TRBJ1-6; D remains unclear. The CDR3 covers 12 residues. Trimming shortened V by 9 bases and J by 0 bases, and 3 bases separated the two germline ends. Germline V gene lookup returns CDR1 MNHEY and CDR2 SMNVEV (reference sequence). The CDR3, as DNA: TGTGCCAGGTGCTCCTATAATTCACCCCTCCACTTT. Protein: CARCSYNSPLHF.

This clonotype was counted ten times or more. V gene TRBV19 combines with J gene TRBJ2-2; D unclear. The CDR3 loop spans 13 amino acids. From germline, CDR1 is LNHDA and CDR2 SQIVND (reference sequence). V was clipped by 6 bases and J by 5 bases, with 10 bases between them. The CDR3 sequence is CASRASLTGELFF. The CDR3 DNA reads as TGTGCCAGTAGGGCTAGTCTAACCGGGGAGCTGTTTTTT.

V is TRBV18 and J is TRBJ2-5; no firm D call. Deletions cut 2 bases from V and 1 base from J, with 14 bases between. Germline-derived CDR1 and CDR2 are KGHSH and LQKENI. The CDR3 sequence is 16 residues long. The CDR3, as DNA: TGTGCCAGCTCACCAAACAGCTTGGAGATCCAAGAGACCCAGTACTTC. Protein sequence: CASSPNSLEIQETQYF.

The chain is built from TRBV7-6 and TRBJ2-6; 9 bases are shared with TRBD2. Trimming cost V 11 bases and J 3 bases; bases outside gene matches: 8. CDR3 length: 15 amino acids. Per the germline V gene, CDR1 is SGHVS and CDR2 is FNYEAQ. The DNA of the CDR3 is TGTGCCGTAGCGGGAGAAGGGGTTGGGGCCAACGTCCTGACTTTC. It translates to CAVAGEGVGANVLTF.

In this sample, this clonotype turned up once. The chain employs TRBV7-8 and TRBJ2-5; D tentatively fits TRBD1 or TRBD2 (5 bases each). Germline CDR1 reads SGHVS; CDR2 reads FQNEAQ. Deletions cut 1 base from V and 2 bases from J, with 11 bases between. The CDR3 is 15 residues long. The CDR3 DNA reads TGTGCCAGCAGCTTAGGGGTTGGGGGTCAAGAGACCCAGTACTTC. This codes for CASSLGVGGQETQYF.

The chain joins TRBV19 to TRBJ2-2; D perhaps matches TRBD1 (5 bases). Germline CDR1 is LNHDA and CDR2 is SQIVND (reference sequence). V was shortened by 7 bases and J by 0 bases, with 9 bases between the two germline ends. This CDR3 has 14 amino acids. The CDR3 here is CASITGANTGELFF. The CDR3 nucleotides are TGTGCCAGTATAACAGGCGCGAACACCGGGGAGCTGTTTTTT.

This clonotype has a handful of counts. The gene calls are TRBV4-3 and TRBJ1-2; a possible D gene is TRBD1 (6 bases). Per the germline V gene, CDR1 is LGHNA and CDR2 is YSLEER. V was clipped by 0 bases and J by 7 bases, with 24 bases between them. CDR3 length: 18 amino acids. The CDR3 protein is CASSQDLSLGGAARGYTF. The CDR3 DNA reads as TGCGCCAGCAGCCAAGATCTTTCATTGGGGGGCGCAGCTCGTGGCTACACCTTC.

This clonotype was recorded many times. The J gene is TRBJ2-2, the V gene TRBV6-2 or TRBV6-3; possibly TRBD2 for D (5 bases). CDR3 length equals 14 residues. Germline loops: CDR1 MNHEY, CDR2 SVGEGT. Trimming left V 5 bases short and J 3 bases short, with 10 bases between. DNA of the CDR3: TGTGCCAGCAGTGCCACTAGTTACACCGGGGAGCTGTTTTTT. Protein sequence: CASSATSYTGELFF.

By share, this clonotype ranks as medium-sized. The rearrangement joins TRBV29-1 to TRBJ2-5; D gene uncertain. This CDR3 is 12 amino acids long. The germline CDR1 and CDR2 sequences are SQVTM and ANQGSEA. V lost 2 bases and J 6 bases, leaving 10 bases between the germline ends. The chain's CDR3 is CSVEKQHQTQYF. The CDR3 region has the DNA TGCAGCGTTGAAAAACAGCACCAGACCCAGTACTTC.

In this sample, this clonotype is medium-sized (0.01 to 0.1%). This rearrangement joins TRBV27 to TRBJ2-3, with a weak D call TRBD2 (5 bases). The CDR3 totals 15 residues. V lost 6 bases and J 5 bases, leaving 18 bases between the germline ends. Looked up from germline, CDR1 is MNHEY and CDR2 is SMNVEV (reference sequence). The chain's CDR3 is CASSYLGAQGDTQYF. Here the CDR3 DNA reads TGTGCCAGCAGCTACCTGGGAGCCCAAGGAGATACGCAGTATTTT.

This clonotype was counted ten times or more. The rearrangement links TRBV7-2 to TRBJ2-6, with TRBD2 as a possible D gene (6 bases). The germline V gene encodes CDR1 SGHTA and CDR2 FQGNSA. The CDR3 has 15 residues. The V and J ends lost 4 bases and 4 bases respectively, with 11 bases between them. The CDR3 protein is CASSSQGGGANVLTF. CDR3 DNA: TGTGCCAGCAGCTCCCAAGGAGGGGGGGCCAACGTCCTGACTTTC.

J is TRBJ2-6 and V is TRBV29-1; a weak D match, TRBD1 (6 bases). The V gene's germline CDR1 is SQVTM and CDR2 ANQGSEA. The CDR3 sequence is 16 residues long. The V end was cut by 6 bases, the J end by 0 bases, with 15 bases between. This CDR3 reads CSVDLGGFSGANVLTF. CDR3 DNA sequence: TGCAGCGTAGACCTTGGGGGCTTCTCTGGGGCCAACGTCCTGACTTTC. The full variable domain, completed using reference TRBV29-1 and TRBJ2-6, is SAVISQKPSRDICQRGTSLTIQCQVDSQVTMMFWYRQQPGQSLTLIATANQGSEATYESGFVIDKFPISRPNLTFSTLTVSNMSPEDSSIYLCSVDLGGFSGANVLTFGAGSRLTVL.

This clonotype was seen ten or more times. V is TRBV29-1 and J is TRBJ1-1, with 7 bases matching TRBD1. CDR3 length: 13 residues. The V and J ends lost 8 bases and 0 bases, in that order; junction bases with no gene match: 6. Looked up from germline, CDR1 is SQVTM and CDR2 is ANQGSEA. The CDR3 here is CSSAGQMNTEAFF. In nucleotides, the CDR3 is TGCAGCAGCGCGGGACAGATGAACACTGAAGCTTTCTTT.

This clonotype was recorded a few times. The V gene is TRBV4-3, the J gene TRBJ2-1; D is ambiguous. Germline V gene lookup returns CDR1 LGHNA and CDR2 YSLEER. Trimming removed 4 bases from V and 0 bases from J, with 10 bases in between. CDR3 length equals 15 residues. In DNA form, the CDR3 reads TGCGCCAGCAGCCCGCAAAGGAGCTCCTACAATGAGCAGTTCTTC. It is translated as CASSPQRSSYNEQFF.

This clonotype has ten or more counts. This chain uses TRBV28 with TRBJ2-1, with 7 bases lining up with TRBD1. CDR3 length: 15 residues. V lost 7 bases and J lost 2; bases outside the gene matches: 8. Germline CDR1 MDHEN, CDR2 SYDVKM. The CDR3 sequence: CASNPTGTAYNEQFF. The DNA of the CDR3 is TGTGCCAGCAACCCGACCGGGACAGCCTACAATGAGCAGTTCTTC.

This clonotype was observed at least ten times. The chain recombines TRBV6-1 with TRBJ2-7, with 9 bases fitting TRBD1. Trimming took 5 bases from V and 5 from J; bases not matched to a gene: 13. There are 16 residues in the CDR3. The germline V gene has CDR1 MNHNS and CDR2 SASEGT. This CDR3 reads CASSLGTGMAIDEQYF. In nucleotides, the CDR3 is TGTGCCAGCAGTTTGGGGACAGGGATGGCCATAGACGAGCAGTACTTC.

This clonotype was counted between two and nine times. This chain uses TRBV10-3 with TRBJ1-1; 10 bases line up with TRBD1. The V segment lost 3 bases and the J segment 4 bases; nucleotides outside the gene matches: 14. Germline V gene sequence: CDR1 ENHRY, CDR2 SYGVKD. The CDR3 sequence is 18 residues long. CDR3 nucleotides: TGTGCCATCAGTGACCCCCGACAGGGGGCGAGGGATGGCACTGAAGCTTTCTTT. This gives the protein CAISDPRQGARDGTEAFF.

Many counts were recorded for this clonotype. The rearrangement uses TRBV29-1 and TRBJ2-5; no reliable D call. The CDR3 runs 12 residues. Germline CDR1 and CDR2: SQVTM and ANQGSEA. Deletions cut 5 bases from V and 7 bases from J, with 14 bases between. As DNA, the CDR3 is TGCAGCGTTTCGAAATCCGAGGTGACCCAGTACTTC. Translation gives CSVSKSEVTQYF. Filled out from reference TRBV29-1 and TRBJ2-5, the complete variable domain reads SAVISQKPSRDICQRGTSLTIQCQVDSQVTMMFWYRQQPGQSLTLIATANQGSEATYESGFVIDKFPISRPNLTFSTLTVSNMSPEDSSIYLCSVSKSEVTQYFGPGTRLLVL.

This clonotype was seen only a few times. The rearrangement uses TRBV7-3 and TRBJ2-3; no clear D gene. V was clipped by 2 bases and J by 4 bases, with 10 bases between them. The CDR3 has 14 amino acids. Germline CDR1 is SGHTA and CDR2 is FQGTGA. The CDR3 DNA reads as TGTGCCAGCAGCTTAGGCCGCGGTGCAGATACGCAGTATTTT. Protein sequence: CASSLGRGADTQYF.

This clonotype has ten or more counts. The chain couples TRBV28 to TRBJ1-1; the match to TRBD1 covers 9 bases. Germline V gene lookup returns CDR1 MDHEN and CDR2 SYDVKM. CDR3 length: 13 residues. V was pared by 5 bases and J by 13 bases, with 11 bases of the junction left unmatched. The CDR3 protein is CASSLNPGQGGFF. The DNA of the CDR3 is TGTGCCAGCAGTCTAAACCCGGGACAGGGAGGTTTCTTT.

This clonotype was counted many times. J is TRBJ2-7 and V is TRBV5-1; D may correspond to TRBD1 or TRBD2 (5 bases each). Germline loops: CDR1 SGHRS, CDR2 YFSETQ. The CDR3 has 14 residues. Trimming took 4 bases from V and 6 from J, leaving 17 bases between them. CDR3 DNA: TGCGCCAGCAGCATCCGGGGCCTAAACTCCGAGCAGTACTTC. Protein product: CASSIRGLNSEQYF.

This clonotype was seen at least ten times. The rearrangement joins TRBV13 to TRBJ1-2; D gene ambiguous. CDR3 length: 15 residues. V was pared by 5 bases and J by 7 bases, with 20 bases between. CDR1 and CDR2 (germline): PRHDT, FYEKMQ (reference sequence). Here the CDR3 DNA reads TGTGCCAGCAGCCCAAACCCCCGCCCCGAGGTTGGCTACACCTTC. Its protein product is CASSPNPRPEVGYTF.

This clonotype was counted between two and nine times. The rearrangement uses TRBV9 and TRBJ2-2; tentative D call: TRBD2 (6 bases). This CDR3 contains 15 residues. Trimming took off 3 bases at V and 4 bases at J, with 13 bases between the two ends. Per germline, CDR1 SGDLS and CDR2 YYNGEE. The CDR3 nucleotides are TGTGCCAGCAGCGAGACCGGAGGGGTCACCGGGGAGCTGTTTTTT. Translated, it gives CASSETGGVTGELFF.

This clonotype is deemed medium-sized. The rearrangement joins TRBV6-1 to TRBJ1-5; 10 bases are a match to TRBD1. Germline V gene lookup returns CDR1 MNHNS and CDR2 SASEGT. V lost 5 bases to trimming and J lost 2 bases; unmatched junction nucleotides: 12. The CDR3 has 18 amino acids. CDR3 DNA sequence: TGTGCCAGCAGTATTCGGGACAGGGGCCCGAGGGGCAATCAGCCCCAGCATTTT. Its protein is CASSIRDRGPRGNQPQHF.

This clonotype counts as large. The rearrangement links TRBV10-2 to TRBJ2-1; 9 bases are a match to TRBD2. V gave up 5 bases and J gave up 0 bases; unmatched junction bases: 2. The CDR3 contains 15 residues. Germline assignment: CDR1 WSHSY and CDR2 SAAADI. For the CDR3, the DNA is TGCGCCAGCAGTCTAGCGGGGAACTCCTACAATGAGCAGTTCTTC. Its translation: CASSLAGNSYNEQFF.

This clonotype ranks as medium-sized. This chain uses TRBV5-1 with TRBJ1-4, with TRBD1 identical over 9 bases. The J segment lost 6 bases and the V segment lost 3 bases, leaving 12 bases of the junction unmatched. CDR3 length: 17 residues. The germline CDR1 and CDR2 sequences are SGHRS and YFSETQ. Written as DNA, the CDR3 is TGCGCCAGCAGCTCAGAATCGACAGGGGGACTTGATGAAAAACTGTTTTTT. It translates to CASSSESTGGLDEKLFF.

This clonotype was counted only a few times. One junction end does not reproduce the germline sequence, and a read error may be involved. This chain uses TRBV7-8 with TRBJ2-1, with D maybe TRBD2 (6 bases). This CDR3 contains 12 residues. In germline, CDR1 is SGHVS, CDR2 FQNEAQ. The CDR3 DNA follows: TGTGCCAGCAGCTTAGGGGGAGGTCCTAAGGTCTTC. It codes for CASSLGGGPKVF.

This sequence joins TRBV30 and TRBJ1-1; D ambiguous. The V gene's germline CDR1 is GTSNPN and CDR2 SVGIG (reference sequence). The CDR3 contains 13 residues. The V gene lost 2 bases and the J gene lost 7 bases, with 14 bases spanning the gap. The CDR3 sequence is CAWSFRAADEAFF. The CDR3 DNA reads TGTGCCTGGAGTTTTAGAGCGGCAGATGAAGCTTTCTTT.

This clonotype was picked up many times. This chain connects TRBV6-1 to TRBJ1-2; 8 nucleotides agree with TRBD1. Germline V gene data show CDR1 as MNHNS and CDR2 as SASEGT. This CDR3 has 15 residues. V was pared by 7 bases and J by 5 bases, with 12 bases of the junction left unmatched. The CDR3 region is CASTPPGQELYGYTF. In nucleotides, the CDR3 is TGTGCCAGCACCCCGCCGGGACAGGAGCTATATGGCTACACCTTC.

About this clonotype itself: One end of the junction does not line up with germline, which may come from a read error. The chain is built from TRBV6-2 or TRBV6-3 and TRBJ1-6; D is ambiguous. There are 15 residues in the CDR3. CDR1 and CDR2 from the germline V gene are MNHEY and SVGEGT. CDR3 coding DNA: TGTGCCAGCAGTTACTCGTCCGCACAGCATTCACACCTCCACTTT. Translated: CASSYSSAQHSHLHF.